These 19 T cell receptor beta chains originate from one sample sequenced in a study of cytomegalovirus exposure and HLA in healthy donors. Primers included in the PCR were 60 Vbeta and 13 Jbeta primers. Libraries were prepared by immunoSEQ multiplex PCR; TCRdb keeps only in-frame clonotypes and omits some of them. This specimen shows approximately 58,000 clones; the ten leading clones hold 3.6%. The sequenced sample consisted of PBMCs. The receptors were gathered from a woman between 18 and 29 years old in good health and CMV-seronegative.

This chain uses TRBV5-1 with TRBJ1-1; D gene ambiguous. Trimming removed 4 bases from V and 0 bases from J, with 7 bases in between. Germline V gene data show CDR1 as SGHRS and CDR2 as YFSETQ. The CDR3 has 13 amino acids. CDR3 loop: CASSPSLNTEAFF. The CDR3 DNA follows: TGCGCCAGCAGCCCTTCCTTGAACACTGAAGCTTTCTTT.

The chain combines TRBV7-9 with TRBJ1-1; TRBD1 is a possible D gene (5 bases). The CDR3 loop spans 14 amino acids. Trimming took 7 bases from V and 5 from J, leaving 17 bases between them. Germline CDR1 reads SEHNR; CDR2 reads FQNEAQ (reference sequence). The chain's CDR3 is CASIPTSEGTEAFF. The CDR3 DNA reads as TGTGCCAGCATCCCTACTTCGGAGGGGACTGAAGCTTTCTTT.

The chain's CDR3 is CSVEPMNPSNKGGLGQPQHF. Written as DNA, the CDR3 is TGCAGCGTGGAACCGATGAACCCTTCAAACAAGGGAGGGCTGGGTCAGCCCCAGCATTTT. The gene calls are TRBV29-1 and TRBJ1-5; D unresolved. This CDR3 contains 20 residues. The ends were cut back, 6 bases at V and 6 bases at J, with 36 bases in the middle. CDR1 and CDR2 from the germline V gene are SQVTM and ANQGSEA.

This chain links TRBV4-1 with TRBJ1-2, with no clear D. The CDR3 is 16 residues long. V lost 0 bases and J 6 bases, leaving 17 bases between the germline ends. Germline V gene sequence: CDR1 MGHRA, CDR2 YSYEKL. The CDR3 sequence: CASSQDGYGGINGYTF. DNA of the CDR3: TGCGCCAGCAGCCAAGATGGATATGGAGGGATCAATGGCTACACCTTC.

The chain joins TRBV5-1 to TRBJ1-5, with unresolved D. This CDR3 contains 15 residues. V was trimmed by 0 bases and J by 5 bases, leaving 12 bases between them. Germline V CDR1 and CDR2: SGHRS, YFSETQ. CDR3 DNA: TGCGCCAGCAGCTTGGACTGGCGGTCCTATCAGCCCCAGCATTTT. It is translated as CASSLDWRSYQPQHF. Complete variable domain (other parts from reference TRBV5-1 and TRBJ1-5): KAGVTQTPRYLIKTRGQQVTLSCSPISGHRSVSWYQQTPGQGLQFLFEYFSETQRNKGNFPGRFSGRQFSNSRSEMNVSTLELGDSALYLCASSLDWRSYQPQHFGDGTRLSIL.

Comment on this clone: At the DNA level, this CDR3 is encoded by other sequences in the same sample as well. The rearrangement uses TRBV20-1 and TRBJ2-1; 7 positions match TRBD2. J gave up 5 bases and V 7 bases, and 2 bases lay outside the gene matches. Germline lookup yields CDR1 DFQATT and CDR2 SNEGSKA (reference sequence). CDR3 length: 11 residues. The CDR3 region has the DNA TGCAGTGTTCTAGCGGACAATGAGCAGTTCTTC. Encoded protein: CSVLADNEQFF.

The chain couples TRBV25-1 to TRBJ2-2, with 7 bases lining up with TRBD2. CDR1 is MGHDK and CDR2 is SYGVNS in the germline V gene. V trimming: 4 bases; J trimming: 9 bases; junction bases outside the gene matches: 5. The CDR3 runs 13 residues. CDR3 DNA sequence: TGTGCCAGCAGTGGAGACGGGAGGAGGGAGCTGTTTTTT. As protein: CASSGDGRRELFF.

The chain recombines TRBV13 with TRBJ2-5; 7 bases agree with TRBD1. V shed 3 bases, J shed 4 bases, and the junction held 2 bases outside the gene matches. Germline V gives CDR1 PRHDT, CDR2 FYEKMQ (reference sequence). This CDR3 spans 13 amino acids. For the CDR3, the DNA is TGTGCCAGCAGCTTGAGACAGGGAGAGACCCAGTACTTC. Its translation is CASSLRQGETQYF.

The chain recombines TRBV18 with TRBJ2-1; the match to TRBD2 covers 9 bases. The CDR3 has 14 amino acids. The germline V gene has CDR1 KGHSH and CDR2 LQKENI. V shed 8 bases, J shed 2 bases, and the junction held 4 bases outside the gene matches. The CDR3 spells CASGLAGAYNEQFF. The CDR3 bases are TGTGCCAGCGGGTTAGCGGGAGCCTACAATGAGCAGTTCTTC. Based on the CDR3 plus reference TRBV18 and TRBJ2-1, the full variable domain is NAGVMQNPRHLVRRRGQEARLRCSPMKGHSHVYWYRQLPEEGLKFMVYLQKENIIDESGMPKERFSAEFPKEGPSILRIQQVVRGDSAAYFCASGLAGAYNEQFFGPGTRLTVL.

J is TRBJ2-1 and V is TRBV18; D is possibly TRBD1 (5 bases). Trimming removed 4 bases from V and 9 bases from J, with 13 bases in between. From germline, CDR1 is KGHSH and CDR2 LQKENI. CDR3 length equals 13 residues. In DNA form, the CDR3 reads TGTGCCAGCTCACTGGGCAGGGTGGCTGAGCAGTTCTTC. It encodes CASSLGRVAEQFF.

This chain joins TRBV6-5 and TRBJ1-2; 9 positions match TRBD1. The CDR3 is 14 residues long. V shed 6 bases, J shed 4 bases, and the junction held 6 bases outside the gene matches. CDR1 MNHEY and CDR2 SVGAGI come from the germline V gene. The CDR3 sequence is CASSRTTGGYGYTF. The CDR3 DNA reads as TGTGCCAGCAGCCGTACGACAGGGGGCTATGGCTACACCTTC.

This rearrangement joins TRBV6-4 to TRBJ2-1, with 7 bases fitting TRBD1. The CDR3 totals 16 residues. Trimming cost V 0 bases and J 8 bases; bases outside gene matches: 10. Germline V gene data show CDR1 as MRHNA and CDR2 as SNTAGT. CDR3: CASSDSGYRGSDEQFF. Here the CDR3 DNA reads TGTGCCAGCAGTGACTCGGGGTACAGGGGATCGGATGAGCAGTTCTTC.

This rearrangement joins TRBV14 to TRBJ1-1, with unresolved D. CDR1 and CDR2 from the germline V gene are SGHDN and FVKESK. Trimming left V 7 bases short and J 0 bases short, with 9 bases between. The CDR3 length is 13 residues. CDR3 sequence (DNA): TGTGCCAGCACCCGGGTCTTGAACACTGAAGCTTTCTTT. It codes for CASTRVLNTEAFF.

The rearrangement links TRBV11-1 to TRBJ2-7, with a weak D call TRBD1 (8 bases). CDR3 length equals 14 residues. Trimming removed 6 bases at V and 4 bases at J, with 16 bases between. Germline V gene lookup returns CDR1 SGHAT and CDR2 FQDESV (reference sequence). CDR3 sequence: CASSLDREGYEQYF. CDR3 nucleotides: TGTGCCAGCAGTCTGGACAGGGAGGGATACGAGCAGTACTTC.

The J gene is TRBJ2-7, the V gene TRBV6-5, with a weak D call TRBD2 (5 bases). The germline gives CDR1 MNHEY, CDR2 SVGAGI. The germline V and J ends were trimmed by 9 bases and 2 bases, with 8 bases remaining between them. This CDR3 comprises 11 residues. CDR3 protein: CASRGTYEQYF. Written as DNA, the CDR3 is TGTGCCAGTCGGGGTACCTACGAGCAGTACTTC.

This rearrangement joins TRBV25-1 to TRBJ1-5; a possible D gene is TRBD1 (5 bases). The CDR3 consists of 14 residues. Germline loops: CDR1 MGHDK, CDR2 SYGVNS. The V end was cut by 3 bases, the J end by 5 bases, with 11 bases between. The CDR3 DNA is TGTGCCAGCAGTGATGGAGGGACGCATCAGCCCCAGCATTTT. Its translation is CASSDGGTHQPQHF.

V is TRBV2 and J is TRBJ1-1, with TRBD1 matching 11 bases. The V gene end was trimmed by 6 bases and the J gene end by 5 bases; junction bases not matched to a gene: 5. Germline V gene data show CDR1 as SNHLY and CDR2 as FYNNEI. The CDR3 is 14 amino acids. CDR3 amino acids: CASRRTGGYTEAFF. CDR3 in DNA: TGTGCCAGCAGACGGACAGGGGGCTATACTGAAGCTTTCTTT.

The gene calls are TRBV29-1 and TRBJ1-1; tentative D call: TRBD1 (5 bases). Trimming removed 2 bases at V and 3 bases at J, with 13 bases between. The germline V gene has CDR1 SQVTM and CDR2 ANQGSEA. The CDR3 covers 14 residues. DNA of the CDR3: TGCAGCGTTGAATTAATGCTAGGGGACACTGAAGCTTTCTTT. This translates into CSVELMLGDTEAFF. The full variable domain, its missing parts supplied by reference TRBV29-1 and TRBJ1-1, is SAVISQKPSRDICQRGTSLTIQCQVDSQVTMMFWYRQQPGQSLTLIATANQGSEATYESGFVIDKFPISRPNLTFSTLTVSNMSPEDSSIYLCSVELMLGDTEAFFGQGTRLTVV.

The chain is built from TRBV19 and TRBJ2-5; 7 bases agree with TRBD1. The CDR3 is 14 amino acids. With V trimmed by 7 bases and J by 4 bases, 9 bases remained unmatched. Germline CDR1 is LNHDA and CDR2 is SQIVND (reference sequence). CDR3 bases: TGTGCCAGTACCCCGAGACAGGGTCGAGAGACCCAGTACTTC. Its protein product is CASTPRQGRETQYF.